This T cell receptor beta chain was captured in a study of PD-1 blockade in mismatch repair-deficient tumors. Study-wide context: Patients had roughly twelve mismatch repair-deficient cancer types, all previously treated and progressing.

PCR or immunohistochemistry showed mismatch repair deficiency in every enrolled patient. Three pembrolizumab responders had their TCRs sequenced. Study-level results: Rapid post-treatment expansion, then contraction, generally preceding radiologic response, marked tumor-resident clones.

Only a few counts were recorded for this clone. The antigen remains unidentified. The germline CDR1 and CDR2 sequences are SGHNT and YYREEE (reference sequence). This CDR3 contains 15 residues. The trim removed 3 bases at V and 5 bases at J, leaving 11 bases unmatched. Sequencing used immunoSEQ multiplex PCR; TCRdb keeps in-frame clones, though not all of them. Of more than 95,000 clones in the sample, approximately 90% were seen once. The input for sequencing was peripheral blood, taken 44 weeks after starting pembrolizumab. This TCR was recovered from an adult with mismatch repair-deficient cancer. The chain recombines TRBV5-4 with TRBJ2-7; 7 bases line up with TRBD1. CDR3 sequence (DNA): TGTGCCAGCAGCTACCTTGACAGGGTTTCCCACGAGCAGTACTTC. Translation: CASSYLDRVSHEQYF.